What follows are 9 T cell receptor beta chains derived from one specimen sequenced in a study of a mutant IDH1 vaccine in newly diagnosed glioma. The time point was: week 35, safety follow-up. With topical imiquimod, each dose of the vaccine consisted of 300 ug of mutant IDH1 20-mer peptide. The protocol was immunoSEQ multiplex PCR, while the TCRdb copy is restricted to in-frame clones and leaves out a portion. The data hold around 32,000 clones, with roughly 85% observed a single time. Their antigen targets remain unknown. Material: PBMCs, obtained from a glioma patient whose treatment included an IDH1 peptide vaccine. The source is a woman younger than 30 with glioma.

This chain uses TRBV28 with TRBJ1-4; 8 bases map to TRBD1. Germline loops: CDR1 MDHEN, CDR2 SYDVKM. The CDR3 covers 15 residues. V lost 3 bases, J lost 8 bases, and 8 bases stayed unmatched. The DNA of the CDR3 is TGTGCCAGCAGTTTTATGACAGGGGATCGAGAAAAACTGTTTTTT. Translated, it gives CASSFMTGDREKLFF. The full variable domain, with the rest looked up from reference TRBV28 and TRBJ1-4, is DVKVTQSSRYLVKRTGEKVFLECVQDMDHENMFWYRQDPGLGLRLIYFSYDVKMKEKGDIPEGYSVSREKKERFSLILESASTNQTSMYLCASSFMTGDREKLFFGSGTQLSVL.

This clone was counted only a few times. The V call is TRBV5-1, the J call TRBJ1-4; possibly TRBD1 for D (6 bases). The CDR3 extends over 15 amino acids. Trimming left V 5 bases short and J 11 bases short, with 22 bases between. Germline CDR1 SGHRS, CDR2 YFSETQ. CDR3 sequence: CASSDGRTVPPKLFF. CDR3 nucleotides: TGCGCCAGCAGTGATGGACGGACAGTTCCCCCCAAACTGTTTTTT.

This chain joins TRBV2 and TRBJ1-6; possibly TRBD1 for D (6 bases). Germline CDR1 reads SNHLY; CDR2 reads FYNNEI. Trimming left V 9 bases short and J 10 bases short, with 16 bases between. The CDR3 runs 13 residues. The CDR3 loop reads CAREGTQRSPLHF. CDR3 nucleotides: TGTGCCAGAGAAGGGACACAGCGGTCACCCCTCCACTTT.

The CDR3 nucleotides are TGTGCCAGCAGCCGGGCCTCTGGGGCCAACGTCCTGACTTTC. It specifies CASSRASGANVLTF. The chain links TRBV7-2 to TRBJ2-6; D not certain. The ends were cut back, 5 bases at V and 0 bases at J, with 5 bases in the middle. Germline CDR1 and CDR2: SGHTA and FQGNSA. The CDR3 covers 14 residues.

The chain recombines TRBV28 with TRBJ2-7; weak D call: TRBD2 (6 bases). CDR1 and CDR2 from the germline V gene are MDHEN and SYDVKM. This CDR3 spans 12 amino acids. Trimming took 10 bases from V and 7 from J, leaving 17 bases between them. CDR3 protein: CAILQSGGEQYF. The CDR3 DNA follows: TGTGCCATCCTTCAAAGTGGGGGGGAGCAGTACTTC.

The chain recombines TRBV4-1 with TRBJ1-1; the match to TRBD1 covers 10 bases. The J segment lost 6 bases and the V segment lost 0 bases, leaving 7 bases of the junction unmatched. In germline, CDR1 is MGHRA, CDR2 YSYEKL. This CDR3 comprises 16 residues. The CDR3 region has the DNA TGCGCCAGCAGCCAAGATCGAGGGGACAGGGGACCTGAAGCTTTCTTT. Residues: CASSQDRGDRGPEAFF.

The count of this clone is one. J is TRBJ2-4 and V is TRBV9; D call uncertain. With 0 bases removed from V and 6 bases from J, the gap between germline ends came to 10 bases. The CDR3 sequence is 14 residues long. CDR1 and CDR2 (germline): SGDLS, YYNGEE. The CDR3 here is CASSVDVESNIQYF. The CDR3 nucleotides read TGTGCCAGCAGCGTAGATGTGGAATCAAACATTCAGTACTTC.

CDR3 in DNA: TGCGCCAGCAGCCGTCCGGGACAGGGGGCAAACGGAGCAAGTGGGAACTATGGCTACACCTTC. Encoded protein: CASSRPGQGANGASGNYGYTF. The chain employs TRBV4-1 and TRBJ1-2; 12 nucleotides align to TRBD1. With V trimmed by 4 bases and J by 2 bases, 20 bases remained unmatched. CDR1 and CDR2 from the germline V gene are MGHRA and YSYEKL. The CDR3 is 21 amino acids.

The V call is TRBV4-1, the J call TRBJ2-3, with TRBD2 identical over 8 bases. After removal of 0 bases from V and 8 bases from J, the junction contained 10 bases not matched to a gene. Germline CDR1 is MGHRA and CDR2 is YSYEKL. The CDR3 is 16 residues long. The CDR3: CASSQEGLAAGSTQYF. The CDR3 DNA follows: TGCGCCAGCAGCCAAGAAGGACTAGCCGCCGGGAGTACGCAGTATTTT.